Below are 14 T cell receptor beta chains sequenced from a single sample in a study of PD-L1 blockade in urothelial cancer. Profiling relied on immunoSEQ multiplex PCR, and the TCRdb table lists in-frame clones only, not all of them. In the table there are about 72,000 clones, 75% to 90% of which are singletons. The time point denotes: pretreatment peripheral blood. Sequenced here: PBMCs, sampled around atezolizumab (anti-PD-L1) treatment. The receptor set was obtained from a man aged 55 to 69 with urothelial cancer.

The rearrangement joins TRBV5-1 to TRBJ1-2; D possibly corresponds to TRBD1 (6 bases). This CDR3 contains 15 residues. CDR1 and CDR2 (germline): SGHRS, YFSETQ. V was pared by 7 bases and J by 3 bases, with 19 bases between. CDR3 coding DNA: TGCGCCAGCTCCCCCGGGGAGGGGGATCACTATGGCTACACCTTC. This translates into CASSPGEGDHYGYTF. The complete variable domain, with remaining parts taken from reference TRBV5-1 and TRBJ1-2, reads KAGVTQTPRYLIKTRGQQVTLSCSPISGHRSVSWYQQTPGQGLQFLFEYFSETQRNKGNFPGRFSGRQFSNSRSEMNVSTLELGDSALYLCASSPGEGDHYGYTFGSGTRLTVV.

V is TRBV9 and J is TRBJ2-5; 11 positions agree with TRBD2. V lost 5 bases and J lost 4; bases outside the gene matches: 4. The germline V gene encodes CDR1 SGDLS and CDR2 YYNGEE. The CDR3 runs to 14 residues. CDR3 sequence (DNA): TGTGCCAGCAGTGGGACTAGCGGCGGAGAGACCCAGTACTTC. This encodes CASSGTSGGETQYF. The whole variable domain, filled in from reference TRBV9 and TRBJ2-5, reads DSGVTQTPKHLITATGQRVTLRCSPRSGDLSVYWYQQSLDQGLQFLIQYYNGEERAKGNILERFSAQQFPDLHSELNLSSLELGDSALYFCASSGTSGGETQYFGPGTRLLVL.

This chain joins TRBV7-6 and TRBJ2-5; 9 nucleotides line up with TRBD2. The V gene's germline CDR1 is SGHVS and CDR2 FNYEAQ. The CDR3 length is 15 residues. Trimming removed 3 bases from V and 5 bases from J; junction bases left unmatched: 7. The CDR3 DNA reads TGTGCCAGCAGCTTCAGCGGGGGGTTCAGGGAGACCCAGTACTTC. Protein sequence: CASSFSGGFRETQYF.

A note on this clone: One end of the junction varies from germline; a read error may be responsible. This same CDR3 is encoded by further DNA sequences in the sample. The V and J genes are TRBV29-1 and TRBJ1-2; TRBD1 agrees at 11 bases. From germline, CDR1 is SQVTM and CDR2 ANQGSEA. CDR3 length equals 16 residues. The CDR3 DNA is TGCAGCGTTGTGGGGGGACAGGGGGGAACTAACTATGGCTACACCTTT. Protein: CSVVGGQGGTNYGYTF.

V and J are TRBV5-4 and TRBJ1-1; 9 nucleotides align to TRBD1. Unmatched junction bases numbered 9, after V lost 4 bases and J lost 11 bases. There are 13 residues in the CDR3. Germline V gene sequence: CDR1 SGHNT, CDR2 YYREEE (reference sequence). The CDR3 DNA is TGTGCCAGCAGCCCCCGGACAGGGGAGGGTGCTTTCTTT. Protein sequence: CASSPRTGEGAFF.

The CDR3, as DNA: TGTGCCACCAGCAGAAGTGTTTTACAGGGGGCTCTTATCCCTGACTATGGCTACACCTTC. Its protein product is CATSRSVLQGALIPDYGYTF. The V gene is TRBV15, the J gene TRBJ1-2, with 9 bases that match TRBD1. V was clipped by 2 bases and J by 3 bases; unmatched bases: 19. The CDR3 runs 20 residues. In germline, CDR1 is LNHNV, CDR2 YYDKDF (reference sequence).

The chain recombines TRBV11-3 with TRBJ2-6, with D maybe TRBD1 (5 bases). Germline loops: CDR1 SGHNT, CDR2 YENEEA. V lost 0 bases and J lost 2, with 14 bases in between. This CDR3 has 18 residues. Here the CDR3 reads CASSLEIGRDPGANVLTF. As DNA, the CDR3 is TGTGCCAGCAGCTTAGAAATCGGCAGGGATCCTGGGGCCAACGTCCTGACTTTC.

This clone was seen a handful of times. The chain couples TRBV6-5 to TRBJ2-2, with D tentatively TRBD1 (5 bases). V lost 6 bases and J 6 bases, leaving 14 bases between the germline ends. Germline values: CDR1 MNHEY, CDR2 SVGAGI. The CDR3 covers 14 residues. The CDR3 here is CASRGTGAAGELFF. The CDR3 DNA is TGTGCCAGCAGGGGCACAGGAGCAGCCGGGGAGCTGTTTTTT.

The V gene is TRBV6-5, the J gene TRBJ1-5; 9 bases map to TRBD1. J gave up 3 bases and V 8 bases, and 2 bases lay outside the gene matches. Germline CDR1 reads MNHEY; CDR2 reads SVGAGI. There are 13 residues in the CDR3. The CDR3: CASGQGLNQPQHF. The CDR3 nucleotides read TGTGCCAGCGGACAGGGGCTCAATCAGCCCCAGCATTTT.

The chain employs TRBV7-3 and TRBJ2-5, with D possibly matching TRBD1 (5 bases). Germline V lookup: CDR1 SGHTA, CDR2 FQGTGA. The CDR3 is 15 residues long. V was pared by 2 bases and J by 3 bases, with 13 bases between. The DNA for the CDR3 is TGTGCCAGCAGCTTAGCGGTGGGCAGGGAAGAGACCCAGTACTTC. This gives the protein CASSLAVGREETQYF.

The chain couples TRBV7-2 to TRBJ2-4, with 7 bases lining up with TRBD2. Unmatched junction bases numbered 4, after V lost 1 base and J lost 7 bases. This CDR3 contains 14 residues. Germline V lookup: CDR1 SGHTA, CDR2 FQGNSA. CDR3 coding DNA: TGTGCCAGCAGCTTAGATCCGGGAGGTAACATTCAGTACTTC. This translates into CASSLDPGGNIQYF.

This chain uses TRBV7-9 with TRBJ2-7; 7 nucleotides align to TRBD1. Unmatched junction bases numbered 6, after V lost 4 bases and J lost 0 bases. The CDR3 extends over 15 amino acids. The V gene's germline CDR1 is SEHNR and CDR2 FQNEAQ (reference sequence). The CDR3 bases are TGTGCCAGCAGCTCACTGACAGGGAGCTCCTACGAGCAGTACTTC. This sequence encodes CASSSLTGSSYEQYF.

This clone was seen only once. The CDR3 bases are TGTGCCAGCAGCCGTGGGCGGGGGCTATCCTACGAGCAGTACTTC. The encoded protein is CASSRGRGLSYEQYF. J is TRBJ2-7 and V is TRBV4-2, with TRBD2 as a possible D gene (7 bases). This CDR3 spans 15 amino acids. V dropped 4 bases and J dropped 1 base, with 14 bases sitting between them. From germline, CDR1 is LGHNA and CDR2 YNFKEQ.

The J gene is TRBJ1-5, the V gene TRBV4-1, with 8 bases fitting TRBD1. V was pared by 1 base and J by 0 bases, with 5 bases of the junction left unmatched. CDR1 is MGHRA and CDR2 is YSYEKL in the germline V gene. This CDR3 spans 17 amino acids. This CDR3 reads CASSQGIRGHSNQPQHF. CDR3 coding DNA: TGCGCCAGCAGCCAAGGGATCAGGGGGCATAGCAATCAGCCCCAGCATTTT.